The 10 T cell receptor beta chains listed next were all sequenced from one sample in a study of patients and donors after allogeneic stem cell transplantation. A single record per CDR3 protein comes from TCRdb applying MiXCR to the RT-PCR reads. The data hold roughly 200,000 distinct CDR3 sequences, with approximately 41% observed a single time. Sequencing was performed on blood, either unsorted or a sorted T cell fraction (not recorded which). These receptors were taken from a human donor who was either an allogeneic HSCT recipient or a stem cell or donor lymphocyte infusion donor (not recorded which). It is not recorded whose cells these are; they may come from a transplant donor.

There are a few counts of this clonotype. This chain connects TRBV7-6 to TRBJ1-5; TRBD1 is a possible D gene (5 bases). This CDR3 comprises 15 residues. CDR1 is SGHVS and CDR2 is FNYEAQ in the germline V gene. V lost 5 bases, J lost 7 bases, and 18 bases lay in between. The CDR3: CASSPEYGANQPQHF. The CDR3 coding sequence is TGTGCCAGCAGCCCAGAGTACGGGGCGAACCAGCCCCAGCATTTT.

This clonotype was counted only a few times. The CDR3 is CASSGIGVNTEAFF. The CDR3, as DNA: TGTGCCAGCAGCGGTATAGGGGTGAACACTGAAGCTTTCTTT. The rearrangement joins TRBV9 to TRBJ1-1; a weak D match, TRBD1 (5 bases). Germline CDR1 SGDLS, CDR2 YYNGEE. V lost 3 bases to trimming and J lost 0 bases, with 9 bases between them. The CDR3 runs 14 residues.

The V and J genes are TRBV29-1 and TRBJ1-1, with a tentative D call TRBD1 (5 bases). This CDR3 is 11 amino acids long. The V end lost 6 bases, the J end lost 4 bases, and 9 bases lay between the germline ends. Per the germline V gene, CDR1 is SQVTM and CDR2 is ANQGSEA. CDR3 sequence (DNA): TGCAGCGTCGGGGGGGGCACTGAAGCTTTCTTT. Encoded protein: CSVGGGTEAFF.

The V gene is TRBV24-1, the J gene TRBJ1-5, with no clear D. Per the germline V gene, CDR1 is KGHDR and CDR2 is SFDVKD. V lost 0 bases and J 4 bases, leaving 6 bases between the germline ends. The CDR3 consists of 14 residues. The CDR3 protein is CATSDLNSNQPQHF. The CDR3 coding sequence is TGTGCCACCAGTGATTTGAACAGTAATCAGCCCCAGCATTTT.

The CDR3 protein is CASSLTDLKAFF. The CDR3, as DNA: TGTGCCAGCAGCTTAACGGACCTTAAAGCTTTCTTT. This chain links TRBV7-9 with TRBJ1-1, with D uncertain. The CDR3 runs to 12 residues. CDR1 is SEHNR, CDR2 FQNEAQ, per germline (reference sequence). Trimming stripped 2 bases from V and 9 bases from J, with 10 bases between.

This clonotype was observed a handful of times. The chain couples TRBV5-1 to TRBJ1-4; 7 positions match TRBD1. Losses at the gene ends were 0 bases for V and 8 bases for J; bases not matched to a gene: 4. The CDR3 spans 14 residues. CDR1 SGHRS and CDR2 YFSETQ come from the germline V gene. The CDR3 spells CASSLAGQVEKLFF. Here the CDR3 DNA reads TGCGCCAGCAGCTTGGCCGGACAGGTCGAAAAACTGTTTTTT.

The rearrangement links TRBV29-1 to TRBJ2-4, with 9 bases matching TRBD2. Germline lookup yields CDR1 SQVTM and CDR2 ANQGSEA. The trim removed 3 bases at V and 5 bases at J, leaving 8 bases unmatched. The length of the CDR3 is 15 residues. CDR3 protein: CSVDSPSGAENIQYF. CDR3 nucleotides: TGCAGCGTTGATAGTCCTAGCGGGGCCGAAAACATTCAGTACTTC.

The J gene is TRBJ2-2, the V gene TRBV12-3 or TRBV12-4; D gene ambiguous. There are 11 residues in the CDR3. V was pared by 5 bases and J by 4 bases, with 2 bases between. The CDR3 sequence: CASSITGELFF. For the CDR3, the DNA is TGTGCCAGCAGTATCACCGGGGAGCTGTTTTTT.

J is TRBJ1-5 and V is TRBV12-3 or TRBV12-4, with D possibly being TRBD1 (6 bases). Trimming shortened V by 1 base and J by 0 bases, and 16 bases separated the two germline ends. The CDR3 covers 18 residues. The CDR3 sequence: CASSLGTGTSYSNQPQHF. CDR3 DNA sequence: TGTGCCAGCAGTTTAGGTACAGGGACCTCGTATAGCAATCAGCCCCAGCATTTT.

The table lists this clonotype with a few counts. The rearrangement uses TRBV4-3 and TRBJ2-3; TRBD1 might be the D (6 bases). The CDR3 is 13 residues long. Germline assignment: CDR1 LGHNA and CDR2 YSLEER. Trimming pared 3 bases from V and 3 bases from J, leaving 7 bases between. The CDR3 here is CASSQDSTDTQYF. CDR3 bases: TGCGCCAGCAGCCAGGACAGTACAGATACGCAGTATTTT.